A single sample gave rise to the 14 T cell receptor beta chains below, sequenced in a study of blood T cell repertoires in COVID-19. Using immunoSEQ multiplex PCR, the repertoire was profiled, and TCRdb retains in-frame clones only, with some absent. Of just over 650,000 clones in the sample, 70% to 90% were seen once. The material sequenced was peripheral blood. Source of these receptors: a woman aged 18 to 35 with acute or convalescent COVID-19.

The rearrangement links TRBV14 to TRBJ1-3; D possibly corresponds to TRBD1 (5 bases). From germline, CDR1 is SGHDN and CDR2 FVKESK. Trimming removed 3 bases from V and 1 base from J, with 19 bases in between. This CDR3 region has 18 residues. CDR3 loop: CASSHYFGAPDSGNTIYF. CDR3 sequence (DNA): TGTGCCAGCAGCCACTATTTTGGGGCGCCGGATTCTGGAAACACCATATATTTT.

In its sample, this clone was seen a few times. The chain joins TRBV15 to TRBJ1-6; weak D call: TRBD1 (5 bases). From germline, CDR1 is LNHNV and CDR2 YYDKDF (reference sequence). This CDR3 is 13 amino acids long. CDR3 DNA sequence: TGTGGCCTACAGGCTAGCTATAATTCACCCCTCCACTTT. This codes for CGLQASYNSPLHF. The whole variable domain, filled in from reference TRBV15 and TRBJ1-6, reads DAMVIQNPRYQVTQFGKPVTLSCSQTLNHNVMYWYQQKSSQAPKLLFHYYDKDFNNEADTPDNFQSRRPNTSFCFLDIRSPGLGDTAMYLCGLQASYNSPLHFGNGTRLTVT.

The chain has TRBV5-1 and TRBJ1-1; D call uncertain. Germline lookup yields CDR1 SGHRS and CDR2 YFSETQ. The CDR3 has 14 residues. Trimming stripped 0 bases from V and 1 base from J, with 7 bases between. CDR3 residues: CASSLGSSNTEAFF. In DNA form, the CDR3 reads TGCGCCAGCAGCTTGGGTTCTTCGAACACTGAAGCTTTCTTT.

This clone was seen only a few times. This sequence joins TRBV7-2 and TRBJ1-2, with 9 bases aligning to TRBD1. This CDR3 is 16 amino acids long. Germline CDR1 is SGHTA and CDR2 is FQGNSA. V gave up 5 bases and J gave up 1 base; unmatched junction bases: 8. In DNA, the CDR3 is TGTGCCAGCAGCCCTCAGACAGGGGGAGGTAACTATGGCTACACCTTC. As protein: CASSPQTGGGNYGYTF.

This chain uses TRBV29-1 with TRBJ2-5, with 7 bases aligning to TRBD1. The V segment lost 3 bases and the J segment 6 bases; nucleotides outside the gene matches: 10. The CDR3 extends over 14 amino acids. Germline V gene lookup returns CDR1 SQVTM and CDR2 ANQGSEA. In nucleotides, the CDR3 is TGCAGCGTTGATTTGGGACAGTCTCTAAAGACCCAGTACTTC. Protein product: CSVDLGQSLKTQYF.

Only one count was recorded for this clone. This rearrangement joins TRBV5-1 to TRBJ2-1; 12 bases are shared with TRBD2. The CDR3 loop spans 16 amino acids. CDR1 SGHRS and CDR2 YFSETQ come from the germline V gene. J was trimmed by 9 bases and V by 1 base; bases with no gene match: 8. The CDR3 is CASSLPASGGVSEQFF. CDR3 nucleotides: TGCGCCAGCAGCTTGCCGGCTAGCGGGGGGGTCAGTGAGCAGTTCTTC.

The chain recombines TRBV29-1 with TRBJ1-1; D is ambiguous. Germline V gene sequence: CDR1 SQVTM, CDR2 ANQGSEA. The CDR3 loop spans 15 amino acids. V lost 3 bases to trimming and J lost 0 bases, with 14 bases between them. CDR3 sequence: CSVEGIGGLNTEAFF. In DNA, the CDR3 is TGCAGCGTTGAGGGAATAGGAGGCCTGAACACTGAAGCTTTCTTT.

The J gene is TRBJ1-1, the V gene TRBV4-1, with D maybe TRBD1 (5 bases). CDR3 size: 17 residues. In germline, CDR1 is MGHRA, CDR2 YSYEKL. The germline V and J ends were trimmed by 0 bases and 2 bases, with 16 bases remaining between them. CDR3 residues: CASSQDRAGPSNTEAFF. Written as DNA, the CDR3 is TGCGCCAGCAGCCAAGATCGGGCAGGGCCGAGTAACACTGAAGCTTTCTTT.

The rearrangement links TRBV6-5 to TRBJ1-3; TRBD1 matches 7 bases. This CDR3 comprises 13 residues. V dropped 9 bases and J dropped 2; count of bases not matched to a gene: 4. The germline V gene has CDR1 MNHEY and CDR2 SVGAGI. CDR3 in amino acids: CASQGTAGNTIYF. CDR3 bases: TGTGCCAGTCAAGGGACAGCTGGAAACACCATATATTTT.

V usage is TRBV5-1 and J usage is TRBJ2-1, with TRBD2 matching over 11 bases. Germline V gene sequence: CDR1 SGHRS, CDR2 YFSETQ. V shed 0 bases, J shed 0 bases, and the junction held 8 bases outside the gene matches. The CDR3 spans 19 residues. This chain's CDR3 is CASSLELAGASSSYNEQFF. CDR3 nucleotide sequence: TGCGCCAGCAGCTTGGAACTAGCGGGGGCCTCGAGCTCCTACAATGAGCAGTTCTTC.

This chain links TRBV5-1 with TRBJ1-6, with 9 bases identical to TRBD1. The CDR3 extends over 15 amino acids. The V and J ends lost 4 bases and 6 bases, in that order; junction bases with no gene match: 5. Germline V lookup: CDR1 SGHRS, CDR2 YFSETQ. CDR3 DNA: TGCGCCAGCAGCACCGGGGGACAGGGTAATTCACCCCTCCACTTT. As protein: CASSTGGQGNSPLHF.

J is TRBJ1-2 and V is TRBV2; 7 bases fit TRBD1. This CDR3 is built from 15 residues. CDR1 SNHLY and CDR2 FYNNEI come from the germline V gene. The V segment lost 6 bases and the J segment 0 bases; nucleotides outside the gene matches: 7. The chain's CDR3 is CASRDRSTTNYGYTF. CDR3 nucleotides: TGTGCCAGCAGGGACAGGTCGACAACTAACTATGGCTACACCTTC.

V usage is TRBV6-5 and J usage is TRBJ1-1, with 11 bases lining up with TRBD1. Germline-derived CDR1 and CDR2 are MNHEY and SVGAGI. With V trimmed by 4 bases and J by 8 bases, 3 bases remained unmatched. CDR3 size: 13 residues. CDR3 bases: TGTGCCAGCAGTTTCGGACAGGGGGCCGAAGCTTTCTTT. Translation gives CASSFGQGAEAFF.

The chain employs TRBV12-5 and TRBJ1-6, with 8 bases fitting TRBD1. The CDR3 is 18 amino acids. From germline, CDR1 is LGHNT and CDR2 FRNRAP. V shed 3 bases and J 3 bases; nucleotides not matched to a gene: 10. The CDR3: CASGFRAGGQGYNSPLHF. The CDR3 DNA sequence: TGTGCTAGTGGTTTCCGGGCGGGCGGACAGGGCTATAATTCACCCCTCCACTTT.